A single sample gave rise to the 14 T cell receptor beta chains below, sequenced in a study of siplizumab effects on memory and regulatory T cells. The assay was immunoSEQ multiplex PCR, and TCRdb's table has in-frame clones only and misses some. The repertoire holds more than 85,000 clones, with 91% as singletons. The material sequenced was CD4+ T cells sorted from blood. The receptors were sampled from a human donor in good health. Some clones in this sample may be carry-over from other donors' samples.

DNA of the CDR3: TGTGCCAGCAGCCCGAGGACAGGGGCGGGCACTGAAGCTTTCTTT. This translates into CASSPRTGAGTEAFF. V is TRBV11-2 and J is TRBJ1-1, with 9 bases fitting TRBD1. V shed 5 bases and J 4 bases; nucleotides not matched to a gene: 8. CDR3 length equals 15 residues. Germline CDR1 is SGHAT and CDR2 is FQNNGV.

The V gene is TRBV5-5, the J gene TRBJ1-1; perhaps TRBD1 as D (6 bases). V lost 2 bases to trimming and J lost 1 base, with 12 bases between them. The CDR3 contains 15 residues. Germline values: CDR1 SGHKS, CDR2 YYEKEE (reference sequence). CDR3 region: CASSFPDRPNTEAFF. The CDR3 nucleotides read TGTGCCAGCAGCTTCCCGGACAGACCGAACACTGAAGCTTTCTTT.

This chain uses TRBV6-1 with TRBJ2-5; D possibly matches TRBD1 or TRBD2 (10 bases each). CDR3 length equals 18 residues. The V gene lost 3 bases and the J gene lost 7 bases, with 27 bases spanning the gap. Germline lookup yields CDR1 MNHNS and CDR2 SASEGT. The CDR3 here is CASSDGRQGASGSGTQYF. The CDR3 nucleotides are TGTGCCAGCAGTGACGGAAGACAGGGGGCTAGCGGGAGTGGGACCCAGTACTTC.

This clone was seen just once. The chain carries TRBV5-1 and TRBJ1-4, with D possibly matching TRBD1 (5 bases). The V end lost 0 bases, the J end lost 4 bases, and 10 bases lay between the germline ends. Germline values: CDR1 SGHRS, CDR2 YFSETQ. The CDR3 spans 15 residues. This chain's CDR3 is CASSLGGAVNEKLFF. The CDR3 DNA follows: TGCGCCAGCAGCTTGGGCGGGGCCGTTAATGAAAAACTGTTTTTT. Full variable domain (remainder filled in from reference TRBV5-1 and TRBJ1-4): KAGVTQTPRYLIKTRGQQVTLSCSPISGHRSVSWYQQTPGQGLQFLFEYFSETQRNKGNFPGRFSGRQFSNSRSEMNVSTLELGDSALYLCASSLGGAVNEKLFFGSGTQLSVL.

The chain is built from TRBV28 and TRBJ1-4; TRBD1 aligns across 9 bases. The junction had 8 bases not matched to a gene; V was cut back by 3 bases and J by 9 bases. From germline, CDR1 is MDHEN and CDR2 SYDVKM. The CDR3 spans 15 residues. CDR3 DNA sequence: TGTGCCAGCAGTTTGCCGACAGGGGGTTATCAAAAACTGTTTTTT. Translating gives CASSLPTGGYQKLFF.

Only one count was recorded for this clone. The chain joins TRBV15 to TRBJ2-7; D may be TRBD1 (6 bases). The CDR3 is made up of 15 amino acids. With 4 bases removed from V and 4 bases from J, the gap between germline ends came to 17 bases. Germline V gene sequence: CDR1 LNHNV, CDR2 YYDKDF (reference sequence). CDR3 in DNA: TGTGCCACCAGCACATCGGGAACAGGGTCATACGAGCAGTACTTC. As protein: CATSTSGTGSYEQYF.

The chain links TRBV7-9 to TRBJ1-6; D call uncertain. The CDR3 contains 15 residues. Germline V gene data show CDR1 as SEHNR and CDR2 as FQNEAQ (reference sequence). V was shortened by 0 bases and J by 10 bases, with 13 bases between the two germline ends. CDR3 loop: CASSLAQGPWSPLHF. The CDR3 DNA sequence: TGTGCCAGCAGCTTAGCGCAAGGGCCGTGGTCACCCCTCCACTTT.

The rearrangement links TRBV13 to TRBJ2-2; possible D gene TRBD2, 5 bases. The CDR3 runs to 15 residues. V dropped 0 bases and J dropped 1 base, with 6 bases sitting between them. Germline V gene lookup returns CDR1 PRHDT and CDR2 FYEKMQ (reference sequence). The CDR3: CASSLGGRNTGELFF. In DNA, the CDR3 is TGTGCCAGCAGCTTAGGGGGGAGGAACACCGGGGAGCTGTTTTTT. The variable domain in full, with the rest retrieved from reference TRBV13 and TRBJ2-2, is AAGVIQSPRHLIKEKRETATLKCYPIPRHDTVYWYQQGPGQDPQFLISFYEKMQSDKGSIPDRFSAQQFSDYHSELNMSSLELGDSALYFCASSLGGRNTGELFFGEGSRLTVL.

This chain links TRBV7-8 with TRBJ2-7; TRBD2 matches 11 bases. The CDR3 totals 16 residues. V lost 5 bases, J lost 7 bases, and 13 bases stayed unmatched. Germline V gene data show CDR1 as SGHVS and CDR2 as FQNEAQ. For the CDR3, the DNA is TGTGCCAGCAGCCTGCGAGCACTAGCGGGAGTAGGGGAGCAGTACTTC. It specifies CASSLRALAGVGEQYF.

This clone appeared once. This CDR3 reads CAWRIRGGGYTF. In DNA, the CDR3 is TGTGCCTGGAGAATACGGGGAGGCGGCTACACCTTC. V is TRBV30 and J is TRBJ1-2; the D is unclear. V lost 3 bases, J lost 8 bases, and 13 bases lay in between. Germline V gene data show CDR1 as GTSNPN and CDR2 as SVGIG (reference sequence). The CDR3 is 12 residues long. The whole variable domain, filled in from reference TRBV30 and TRBJ1-2, reads SQTIHQWPATLVQPVGSPLSLECTVEGTSNPNLYWYRQAAGRGLQLLFYSVGIGQISSEVPQNLSASRPQDRQFILSSKKLLLSDSGFYLCAWRIRGGGYTFGSGTRLTVV.

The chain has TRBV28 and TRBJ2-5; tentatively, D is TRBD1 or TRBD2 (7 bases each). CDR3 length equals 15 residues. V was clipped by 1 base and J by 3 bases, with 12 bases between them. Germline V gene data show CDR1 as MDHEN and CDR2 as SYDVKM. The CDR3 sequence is CASSLLQGREETQYF. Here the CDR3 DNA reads TGTGCCAGCAGTTTATTACAGGGGAGGGAAGAGACCCAGTACTTC.

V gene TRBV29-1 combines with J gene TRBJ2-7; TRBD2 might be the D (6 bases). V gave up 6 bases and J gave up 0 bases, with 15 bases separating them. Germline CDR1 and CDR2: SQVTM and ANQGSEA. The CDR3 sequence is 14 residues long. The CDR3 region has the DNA TGCAGCGTGGCCCAATTGGGGGGCTCCTACGAGCAGTACTTC. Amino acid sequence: CSVAQLGGSYEQYF.

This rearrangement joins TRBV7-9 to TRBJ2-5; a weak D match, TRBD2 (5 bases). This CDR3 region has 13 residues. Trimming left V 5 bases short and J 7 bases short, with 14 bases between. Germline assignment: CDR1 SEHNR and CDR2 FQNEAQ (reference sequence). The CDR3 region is CASSPVEVGTQYF. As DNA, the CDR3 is TGTGCCAGCAGCCCTGTGGAGGTTGGGACCCAGTACTTC.

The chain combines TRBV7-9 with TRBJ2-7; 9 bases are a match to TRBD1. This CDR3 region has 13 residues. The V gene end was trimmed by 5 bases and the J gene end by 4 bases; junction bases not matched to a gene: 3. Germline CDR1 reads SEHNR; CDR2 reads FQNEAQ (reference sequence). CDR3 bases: TGTGCCAGCAGCCACGGACAGGGGTACGAGCAGTACTTC. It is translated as CASSHGQGYEQYF.